The rows below give T cell receptor beta chains drawn from one sample of a study of naive and memory T cell subsets. One entry per CDR3 protein results from TCRdb running MiXCR on the UMI-ligation and nested PCR reads. The sample consists of 95,000 to 150,000 distinct CDR3 sequences, over 30% of them appearing once. Sequencing used central memory CD4+ T cells from blood. These receptors were collected from a human donor in good health. CDR3s include the opening cysteine and the closing phenylalanine or tryptophan. Fields, in order: CDR3 DNA, CDR3 protein, V gene, clone size, D gene, J gene. The D gene is left open where the match is weak. Size is omitted from some rows. Given values are once, few, many or a class for expanded clones.

DNA: TGTGCCAGCAGAATGCGGCTAGCGGGAGGCAATGAGCAGTTCTTC
CDR3: CASRMRLAGGNEQFF
V: TRBV27
size: .
D: TRBD2
J: TRBJ2-1

DNA: TGCAGTGCTCGGGACTCGCTAGTGGGGACCCAGTACTTC
CDR3: CSARDSLVGTQYF
V: TRBV20-1
size: few
D: .
J: TRBJ2-5

DNA: TGCAGCGTCCCTAGGGGGCGGGGAAATGAGCAGTTCTTC
CDR3: CSVPRGRGNEQFF
V: TRBV29-1
size: .
D: .
J: TRBJ2-1

DNA: TGCAGCGTTGGAAGAGCCAGAGGCTACACCTTC
CDR3: CSVGRARGYTF
V: TRBV29-1
size: .
D: .
J: TRBJ1-2

DNA: TGTGCCAGCAGCTTAGATCAGGGCTTCAATGAGCAGTTCTTC
CDR3: CASSLDQGFNEQFF
V: TRBV11-3
size: few
D: .
J: TRBJ2-1

DNA: TGTGCCAGCAGCTTGGAAGGATCACAGCCCCAGCATTTT
CDR3: CASSLEGSQPQHF
V: TRBV5-5
size: few
D: .
J: TRBJ1-5

DNA: TGTGCCAGTACAGGGAATGTCGTGAGGGAAAGCACAGATACGCAGTATTTT
CDR3: CASTGNVVRESTDTQYF
V: TRBV19
size: many
D: .
J: TRBJ2-3

DNA: TGCGCCAGCAGTGACCCGGACAGGGCCACAGATACGCAGTATTTT
CDR3: CASSDPDRATDTQYF
V: TRBV10-1
size: few
D: TRBD1
J: TRBJ2-3

DNA: TGCAGTGCTAGGGGGGGCGGAATGAACACTGAAGCTTTCTTT
CDR3: CSARGGGMNTEAFF
V: TRBV20-1
size: .
D: .
J: TRBJ1-1

DNA: TGTGCCAGCAGTTTGCCGGCCCCTGGCATTCAGTACTTC
CDR3: CASSLPAPGIQYF
V: TRBV28
size: few
D: .
J: TRBJ2-4

DNA: TGCAGCGGGGGGGGGGGTGAGCAGTTCTTC
CDR3: CSGGGGEQFF
V: TRBV29-1
size: .
D: TRBD2
J: TRBJ2-1

DNA: TGTGCCAGCAGTGTGTATAGCAATCAGCCCCAGCATTTT
CDR3: CASSVYSNQPQHF
V: TRBV6-5
size: few
D: .
J: TRBJ1-5

DNA: TGTGCCAGCAGTCCAAGTATGAATGAGCAGTTCTTC
CDR3: CASSPSMNEQFF
V: TRBV12-3/TRBV12-4
size: .
D: .
J: TRBJ2-1

DNA: TGCGCCAGCAGCTTGGGCGGGAGTAACTACAATGAGCAGTTCTTC
CDR3: CASSLGGSNYNEQFF
V: TRBV5-1
size: few
D: TRBD2
J: TRBJ2-1

DNA: TGCAGCGTCTCGCCCGGGGTGCAAGAGACCCAGTACTTC
CDR3: CSVSPGVQETQYF
V: TRBV29-1
size: .
D: .
J: TRBJ2-5

DNA: TGTGCCAGCAGCGTAGAGGCTCCAGGGGGAAGAAGCGGGGAGCTGTTTTTT
CDR3: CASSVEAPGGRSGELFF
V: TRBV9
size: few
D: TRBD1
J: TRBJ2-2

DNA: TGTGCCAGCAGCTACGATAGCGGGGCCTACAATGAGCAGTTCTTC
CDR3: CASSYDSGAYNEQFF
V: TRBV9
size: .
D: TRBD2
J: TRBJ2-1

DNA: TGTGCCAGCAGTCCTAAGACAGGGGTCCAAGAGACCCAGTACTTC
CDR3: CASSPKTGVQETQYF
V: TRBV5-4
size: .
D: TRBD1
J: TRBJ2-5

DNA: TGCGCCAGCAGCCAAGGACCGCCGGGACAGATAAGCTACACCTTC
CDR3: CASSQGPPGQISYTF
V: TRBV4-3
size: .
D: TRBD1
J: TRBJ1-2

DNA: TGTGCCAGCAGTCCCTTATCACTAGCGGGAAAGGAGTTCTTC
CDR3: CASSPLSLAGKEFF
V: TRBV28
size: few
D: TRBD2
J: TRBJ2-1

DNA: TGCGCCAGCAGCTTGGTAGGAGTTTCCTACAATGAGCAGTTCTTC
CDR3: CASSLVGVSYNEQFF
V: TRBV5-1
size: .
D: .
J: TRBJ2-1

DNA: TGTGCCAGCAGCTTATTTCGGACAGAAAAAGAGACCCAGTACTTC
CDR3: CASSLFRTEKETQYF
V: TRBV11-2
size: few
D: .
J: TRBJ2-5

DNA: TGTGCCAGCAGTTTAGGTGACATTCAGTACTTC
CDR3: CASSLGDIQYF
V: TRBV12-3/TRBV12-4
size: once
D: .
J: TRBJ2-4

DNA: TGCAGTGCCAAACTAGGGCGCGGAGAGCAGTTCTTC
CDR3: CSAKLGRGEQFF
V: TRBV20-1
size: .
D: .
J: TRBJ2-1

DNA: TGTGCCAGCACCTACAGACAATCGGCTTCACCCCTCCACTTT
CDR3: CASTYRQSASPLHF
V: TRBV28
size: .
D: .
J: TRBJ1-6

DNA: TGTGCCAGCAGGCCGACCGGGTCCCGCTACACCTTC
CDR3: CASRPTGSRYTF
V: TRBV7-2
size: .
D: .
J: TRBJ1-2

DNA: TGCAGTGCTAGATCCTTAGACAGGGGAGCCTATGGCTACACCTTC
CDR3: CSARSLDRGAYGYTF
V: TRBV20-1
size: .
D: TRBD1
J: TRBJ1-2

DNA: TGCAGTGCTAGAGAACAGAATAGCAATCAGCCCCAGCATTTT
CDR3: CSAREQNSNQPQHF
V: TRBV20-1
size: .
D: .
J: TRBJ1-5

DNA: TGCAGTGCCATAAGCACTAGCGGGAGTAATGAGCAGTTCTTC
CDR3: CSAISTSGSNEQFF
V: TRBV20-1
size: .
D: TRBD2
J: TRBJ2-1

DNA: TGTGCCAGCAGCATAACTTCCACAGATACGCAGTATTTT
CDR3: CASSITSTDTQYF
V: TRBV7-9
size: medium-sized
D: .
J: TRBJ2-3

DNA: TGTGCCAGCTCAGATCGGGGGTCCTACAATGAGCAGTTCTTC
CDR3: CASSDRGSYNEQFF
V: TRBV18
size: .
D: .
J: TRBJ2-1